The 2 T cell receptor beta chains listed next were all sequenced from one sample in a study of cytomegalovirus exposure and HLA in healthy donors. Both 60 Vbeta primers and 13 Jbeta primers went into the PCR. The assay was immunoSEQ multiplex PCR, and TCRdb's table has in-frame clones only and misses some. Seen here are some 98,000 clones, more than 65% observed once, and the top ten hold under 13%. The sample comprised PBMCs. These receptors were taken from a human donor in good health.

This clone has a handful of counts. V gene TRBV5-6 combines with J gene TRBJ1-1; 9 bases are a match to TRBD1. The germline V gene has CDR1 SGHDT and CDR2 YYEEEE. The V and J ends lost 0 bases and 0 bases, in that order; junction bases with no gene match: 9. CDR3 length: 18 amino acids. The CDR3 loop reads CASSLDWRTGEMNTEAFF. For the CDR3, the DNA is TGTGCCAGCAGCTTGGATTGGAGGACAGGGGAAATGAACACTGAAGCTTTCTTT.

The genes are TRBV6-6 and TRBJ1-5; no clear D gene. The CDR3 is 15 amino acids. Trimming removed 5 bases from V and 2 bases from J, with 13 bases in between. In germline, CDR1 is MNHNY, CDR2 SVGAGI (reference sequence). The CDR3: CASSPVLGGNQPQHF. Here the CDR3 DNA reads TGTGCCAGCAGTCCTGTATTGGGAGGCAATCAGCCCCAGCATTTT.